Listed below are T cell receptor beta chains from one sample, sequenced in a study of cytomegalovirus exposure and HLA in healthy donors. Assay used: immunoSEQ multiplex PCR; TCRdb lists only in-frame clones, some missing. The sample records 150,000 to 200,000 clones, roughly 85% being singletons. Sequenced sample: PBMCs. All receptors come from a man aged 18 to 29 in good health and CMV-seropositive. The CDR3 runs from the conserved cysteine through the conserved F or W. The order of the fields is D gene, V gene, J gene, clone size, CDR3 protein, CDR3 DNA. A D gene is named only where the DNA matches it firmly. Where a row states a size, it is once, few, many or the class of an expanded clone; other rows omit it.

>.|TRBV19|TRBJ2-1|.
CATYYNEQFF
TGTGCCACCTACTACAATGAGCAGTTCTTC
>.|TRBV4-1|TRBJ1-2|.
CASSPTTGLLNGGYTF
TGCGCCAGCAGCCCAACAACCGGCCTGTTAAACGGGGGCTACACCTTC
>.|TRBV5-8|TRBJ1-1|.
CASSFQQGRATEAFF
TGTGCCAGCAGCTTCCAGCAGGGGCGAGCGACTGAAGCTTTCTTT
>TRBD1|TRBV6-1|TRBJ2-7|.
CASRGQDYEQYF
TGTGCCAGCAGGGGACAGGATTACGAGCAGTACTTC
>.|TRBV6-1|TRBJ2-7|once
CASSAGSYEQYF
TGTGCCAGCAGTGCCGGCTCCTACGAGCAGTACTTC
>.|TRBV6-6|TRBJ1-1|once
CASSAPGGTEAFF
TGTGCCAGCAGTGCCCCGGGGGGCACTGAAGCTTTCTTT
>.|TRBV4-1|TRBJ1-1|.
CASSQDEGLNTEAFF
TGCGCCAGCAGCCAAGATGAGGGATTGAACACTGAAGCTTTCTTT
>.|TRBV5-4|TRBJ2-3|.
CASSSNRGGSTDTQYF
TGTGCCAGCAGCTCAAACAGGGGGGGATCCACAGATACGCAGTATTTT
>.|TRBV2|TRBJ2-4|.
CASSDRGVLNIQYF
TGTGCCAGCAGTGACAGGGGAGTTTTAAACATTCAGTACTTC
>.|TRBV6-5|TRBJ1-1|.
CASSYSKRGNTEAFF
TGTGCCAGCAGTTACTCGAAACGGGGGAACACTGAAGCTTTCTTT
>.|TRBV6-1|TRBJ2-7|.
CASRIQSPYEQYF
TGTGCCAGCAGGATACAGAGCCCCTACGAGCAGTACTTC
>.|TRBV5-4|TRBJ1-2|.
CASSLVGENYGYTF
TGTGCCAGCAGCTTGGTCGGAGAAAATTATGGCTACACCTTC
>.|TRBV5-1|TRBJ1-2|.
CASSSPRGGNGYTF
TGCGCCAGCAGCTCGCCCAGGGGTGGAAATGGCTACACCTTC
>.|TRBV4-1|TRBJ2-1|.
CASSPVPRSTREYNEQFF
TGCGCCAGCAGCCCAGTCCCCAGGTCCACTCGGGAATACAATGAGCAGTTCTTC
>TRBD1|TRBV4-2|TRBJ2-7|.
CASSQEGQGGAHEQYF
TGTGCCAGCAGCCAAGAGGGACAGGGGGGTGCGCACGAGCAGTACTTC
>.|TRBV19|TRBJ1-3|.
CASSRPGISGNTIYF
TGTGCCAGTAGTCGACCGGGTATCTCTGGAAACACCATATATTTT
>TRBD1|TRBV18|TRBJ1-2|.
CASSPGTDLVYGYTF
TGTGCCAGCTCACCAGGGACAGATCTTGTCTATGGCTACACCTTC
>.|TRBV15|TRBJ2-3|.
CATSRDSQGGHTQYF
TGTGCCACCAGCAGAGATAGCCAAGGGGGTCATACGCAGTATTTT
>.|TRBV6-5|TRBJ1-2|.
CASSPFRGAYGYTF
TGTGCCAGCAGCCCCTTTAGGGGCGCTTATGGCTACACCTTC
>TRBD1|TRBV2|TRBJ1-6|few
CASSPDRASYNSPLHF
TGTGCCAGCAGTCCCGACAGGGCCTCCTATAATTCACCCCTCCACTTT
>.|TRBV6-5|TRBJ1-1|.
CASSYEGVGLTEAFF
TGTGCCAGCAGTTACGAAGGGGTGGGTCTGACTGAAGCTTTCTTT
>.|TRBV29-1|TRBJ2-6|.
CSVPGTGANVLTF
TGCAGCGTTCCGGGGACTGGGGCCAACGTCCTGACTTTC
>.|TRBV5-6|TRBJ1-5|few
CASSLVGDQPQHF
TGTGCCAGCAGCCTTGTAGGGGATCAGCCCCAGCATTTT
>.|TRBV27|TRBJ2-7|.
CASRPGGMSSYEQYF
TGTGCCAGCCGCCCAGGAGGTATGAGCTCCTACGAGCAGTACTTC
>.|TRBV6-1|TRBJ1-4|.
CASSVKLRDEKLFF
TGTGCCAGCAGCGTAAAACTACGCGATGAAAAACTGTTTTTT
>TRBD1|TRBV6-1|TRBJ1-1|.
CASSPRTGHTEAFF
TGTGCCAGCAGTCCCCGGACAGGGCACACTGAAGCTTTCTTT
>.|TRBV19|TRBJ1-1|.
CASSIREETEAFF
TGTGCCAGTAGTATTCGGGAGGAGACTGAAGCTTTCTTT
>.|TRBV5-6|TRBJ2-6|.
CASSFYGSKNSGANVLTF
TGTGCCAGCAGCTTCTACGGGAGTAAAAACTCTGGGGCCAACGTCCTGACTTTC
>.|TRBV29-1|TRBJ2-3|.
CSVMGGAVTDTQYF
TGCAGCGTTATGGGGGGGGCCGTAACAGATACGCAGTATTTT
>.|TRBV11-2|TRBJ2-6|.
CASSFSQSANVLTF
TGTGCCAGCAGCTTTTCCCAATCGGCCAACGTCCTGACTTTC
>.|TRBV10-2|TRBJ1-2|.
CASSTGQIYGYTF
TGCGCCAGCAGCACCGGACAGATTTATGGCTACACCTTC
>.|TRBV5-1|TRBJ1-1|.
CASSLGGQPTTEAFF
TGCGCCAGCAGCTTGGGAGGACAGCCGACCACTGAAGCTTTCTTT
>.|TRBV21-1|TRBJ2-1|.
CASSNLRQYNEQFF
TGTGCCAGCAGCAATTTGCGGCAGTACAATGAGCAGTTCTTC
>TRBD2|TRBV13|TRBJ2-3|few
CASSRPGTMVSDTQYF
TGTGCCAGCAGCAGACCCGGGACTATGGTTTCAGATACGCAGTATTTT
>TRBD2|TRBV7-2|TRBJ2-1|.
CASSLKLAATYNEQFF
TGTGCCAGCAGCTTAAAACTAGCGGCCACCTACAATGAGCAGTTCTTC
>.|TRBV4-3|TRBJ2-7|.
CASSQDEAVGTYEQYF
TGCGCCAGCAGCCAAGATGAAGCGGTTGGAACCTACGAGCAGTACTTC
>.|TRBV4-1|TRBJ2-1|.
CASSQVLEGNEQFF
TGCGCCAGCAGCCAAGTTCTAGAGGGCAATGAGCAGTTCTTC
>.|TRBV7-9|TRBJ1-5|.
CASSLGPNQPQHF
TGTGCCAGCAGCTTAGGGCCAAATCAGCCCCAGCATTTT
>.|TRBV30|TRBJ1-2|.
CAWSMTGGNYGYTF
TGTGCCTGGAGTATGACAGGTGGTAACTATGGCTACACCTTC
>.|TRBV28|TRBJ2-7|.
CASSPHTGWHEQYF
TGTGCCAGCAGTCCCCACACAGGGTGGCACGAGCAGTACTTC
>.|TRBV7-8|TRBJ2-2|.
CASSLALEANTGELFF
TGTGCCAGCAGCTTAGCGCTAGAGGCGAACACCGGGGAGCTGTTTTTT
>.|TRBV13|TRBJ2-5|.
CASSFERQETQYF
TGTGCCAGCAGCTTCGAGCGACAAGAGACCCAGTACTTC
>.|TRBV14|TRBJ2-1|.
CASSQAGIGYEQFF
TGTGCCAGCAGCCAAGCCGGGATCGGCTATGAGCAGTTCTTC
>.|TRBV18|TRBJ2-7|few
CASSPPGWGSYEQYF
TGTGCCAGCTCACCTCCAGGGTGGGGATCCTACGAGCAGTACTTC
>TRBD1|TRBV15|TRBJ1-1|.
CATSRGTDRNTEAFF
TGTGCCACCAGCAGGGGGACAGACAGGAACACTGAAGCTTTCTTT
>.|TRBV30|TRBJ2-1|few
CAWRVGVEQFF
TGTGCCTGGAGAGTCGGGGTCGAGCAGTTCTTC
>TRBD1|TRBV29-1|TRBJ2-5|.
CSVSGTGGKETQYF
TGCAGCGTATCCGGGACAGGGGGCAAAGAGACCCAGTACTTC
>TRBD1|TRBV28|TRBJ1-5|.
CASSSGTGLIQPQHF
TGTGCCAGCAGTTCCGGGACAGGGCTAATTCAGCCCCAGCATTTT
>TRBD1|TRBV4-2|TRBJ1-1|.
CASSPGGREGGTEAFF
TGTGCCAGCAGCCCAGGGGGCAGGGAGGGAGGCACTGAAGCTTTCTTT